The following is a T cell receptor (beta chain) sequence with its context. The antigen remains unidentified. The V gene's germline CDR1 is SGHDT and CDR2 YYEEEE. The trim removed 4 bases at V and 3 bases at J, leaving 7 bases unmatched. The CDR3 consists of 16 residues. Sequenced by immunoSEQ multiplex PCR; TCRdb stores in-frame clones only, minus some. The sample carries about 6,300 clones, roughly two thirds recorded once. This specimen belongs to a study of CD8 T cell repertoires and HIV-1 epitope variants. For the study at large: Twenty-five autologous and known Gag and Nef epitope variant peptides each stimulated T cells separately. Controls were a CMV, EBV and flu pool, Ebola AY9, and no peptide.

The study's findings and limits: Nef KF9 drew roughly five clonotypes and HW9 one, without TAALDMSHF responses.

The sequenced sample consisted of cultured CD8+ T cells derived from PBMCs. This TCR was sampled from a male donor with HIV. The chain links TRBV5-6 to TRBJ2-2; 9 bases align to TRBD1. Here the CDR3 reads CASSVLRTGDTGELFF. CDR3 nucleotide sequence: TGTGCCAGCAGCGTTCTCCGGACAGGGGACACCGGGGAGCTGTTTTTT.